This entry features one TCR beta chain sequence. The antigen is undetermined. The sample belongs to a study of cytomegalovirus exposure and HLA in healthy donors. Across the whole study: Of 300 to 450 genotyped donors, 65% to 85% clustered with self-reported Caucasian donors.

The CDR3 covers 16 residues. Between the trimmed V and J ends, which lost 4 bases and 3 bases, there was a span of 18 bases. The germline V gene has CDR1 SGHDT and CDR2 YYEEEE. Researchers ran the PCR with 60 Vbeta and 13 Jbeta primers. This table comes from immunoSEQ multiplex PCR, and its TCRdb copy is limited to in-frame clones, with some not included. The sample lists about 160,000 clones, roughly 85% occurring once. Study outcomes and limitations: Among TCR beta chains of equal frequency, HLA-associated ones were more clonally expanded in a later analysis.

The sample taken for sequencing was PBMCs. This clonotype was obtained from a male donor in good health and CMV-seropositive. The J gene is TRBJ2-3, the V gene TRBV5-6; D is possibly TRBD2 (6 bases). CDR3 protein: CASSLSVGGLTDTQYF. For the CDR3, the DNA is TGTGCCAGCAGCCTTTCGGTGGGGGGACTTACAGATACGCAGTATTTT.